The entry that follows covers one TCR beta chain sequence. The sample originates from a study of blood T cell repertoires in COVID-19. In the original analysis: It was from reference gene primer amplification that nucleated cell counts were estimated. Sequencing used immunoSEQ multiplex PCR; TCRdb keeps in-frame clones, though not all of them. V and J calls plus clone size are reproduced from that table; the DNA served to infer D and trimming. The sample lists 250,000 to 300,000 clones, about nine tenths occurring once. The clonotype was recovered from a human donor in a cohort exposed to, infected with or recovered from COVID-19 (not recorded which). The donor label of this sample is uncertain. The source material was PBMCs or T cells enriched from blood (not recorded which).

The CDR3 DNA reads as TGTGCCAGCAGTCCTACTAGTTCCCATGAGCAGTTCTTC. It translates to CASSPTSSHEQFF. V gene TRBV12-3 or TRBV12-4 combines with J gene TRBJ2-1; possible D gene TRBD2, 5 bases. The CDR3 contains 13 residues. Trimming removed 5 bases from V and 8 bases from J, with 13 bases in between.